The 16 T cell receptor beta chains below all came from one sample that was sequenced in a study of beta chain features in type 1 diabetes. Expressed TCRB transcripts were sequenced, since all the RNA that had been isolated was reverse transcribed. Measured with immunoSEQ multiplex PCR; TCRdb has only the in-frame clones, and not every one. The table records hundreds of thousands of clones, 15% to 17% of them present only once. Material: naive CD4+ T cells from blood. These receptors all stem from a man between 18 and 35 years old in good health.

The sample holds a few counts of this clone. The V gene is TRBV7-2, the J gene TRBJ1-4; TRBD1 might be the D (5 bases). The CDR3 spans 13 residues. Trimming took off 5 bases at V and 7 bases at J, with 11 bases between the two ends. Germline V gene data show CDR1 as SGHTA and CDR2 as FQGNSA. CDR3 sequence: CASSRQGTEKLFF. The CDR3 nucleotides are TGTGCCAGCAGCCGGCAGGGAACTGAAAAACTGTTTTTT.

The V and J genes are TRBV7-2 and TRBJ2-5; D perhaps matches TRBD2 (5 bases). V was clipped by 5 bases and J by 1 base, with 20 bases between them. The CDR3 length is 17 residues. Germline V gene sequence: CDR1 SGHTA, CDR2 FQGNSA. CDR3 nucleotide sequence: TGTGCCAGCAGCGTTATATCCGTACTGAGGGCCCAAGAGACCCAGTACTTC. Amino acids: CASSVISVLRAQETQYF.

The CDR3 is CASSLRGQPLFSFRAAFF. The CDR3 DNA sequence: TGTGCCAGCAGCCTAAGGGGACAGCCGCTGTTTTCATTTAGGGCGGCTTTCTTT. The gene calls are TRBV21-1 and TRBJ1-1; the tabulated D call, TRBD1, remains unverified against the DNA. TRBV21-1 constitutes a pseudogene. This CDR3 is 18 amino acids long.

This clone occurred a few times. The chain combines TRBV12-5 with TRBJ2-7, with 7 bases identical to TRBD1. V lost 4 bases to trimming and J lost 3 bases; unmatched junction nucleotides: 0. The CDR3 runs 12 residues. Germline-derived CDR1 and CDR2 are LGHNT and FRNRAP. CDR3: CASGSGGYEQYF. CDR3 nucleotides: TGTGCTAGTGGTTCAGGGGGCTACGAGCAGTACTTC.

The V gene is TRBV9, the J gene TRBJ2-1; D unresolved. Germline CDR1 SGDLS, CDR2 YYNGEE. The CDR3 sequence is 16 residues long. V gave up 4 bases and J gave up 5 bases, with 19 bases separating them. CDR3 in amino acids: CASSQPPRSPHNEQFF. CDR3 bases: TGTGCCAGCAGCCAGCCGCCCCGGTCGCCCCACAATGAGCAGTTCTTC.

The V and J genes are TRBV9 and TRBJ2-2; weak D call: TRBD1 (6 bases). Looked up from germline, CDR1 is SGDLS and CDR2 is YYNGEE. The V gene lost 2 bases and the J gene lost 4 bases, with 12 bases spanning the gap. This CDR3 spans 15 amino acids. CDR3 in amino acids: CASSVMGQITGELFF. Here the CDR3 DNA reads TGTGCCAGCAGCGTTATGGGACAAATCACCGGGGAGCTGTTTTTT.

This chain uses TRBV5-4 with TRBJ2-4; 7 nucleotides align to TRBD1. With V trimmed by 4 bases and J by 7 bases, 8 bases remained unmatched. The CDR3 runs to 14 residues. Germline V gives CDR1 SGHNT, CDR2 YYREEE (reference sequence). This CDR3 is CASSSRDSVNIQYF. For the CDR3, the DNA is TGTGCCAGCAGCAGCCGGGACAGTGTGAACATTCAGTACTTC.

The sample holds many counts of this clone. The V gene is TRBV6-6, the J gene TRBJ2-3, with D possibly matching TRBD1 (6 bases). This CDR3 comprises 14 residues. The germline V gene has CDR1 MNHNY and CDR2 SVGAGI (reference sequence). V was cut by 4 bases and J by 0 bases, with 8 bases left in between. The CDR3 nucleotides are TGTGCCAGCAGTTCTCAGGGGAGCACAGATACGCAGTATTTT. This translates into CASSSQGSTDTQYF.

CDR3 protein: CASSEEGSRYDEQYF. The CDR3 bases are TGTGCCAGCAGTGAAGAAGGGTCCCGGTACGACGAGCAGTACTTC. The chain recombines TRBV6-1 with TRBJ2-7, with D unresolved. Trimming shortened V by 1 base and J by 5 bases, and 15 bases separated the two germline ends. The length of the CDR3 is 15 residues. Germline V CDR1 and CDR2: MNHNS, SASEGT.

The genes are TRBV2 and TRBJ1-5; D gene ambiguous. CDR3 size: 13 residues. Per germline, CDR1 SNHLY and CDR2 FYNNEI. The V and J ends lost 11 bases and 0 bases respectively, with 11 bases between them. The CDR3 coding sequence is TGTGCCGCTAGAAGGGATAGCAATCAGCCCCAGCATTTT. Its protein product is CAARRDSNQPQHF.

The sample holds a few counts of this clone. The V and J genes are TRBV28 and TRBJ2-7; TRBD1 is a possible D gene (7 bases). Germline loops: CDR1 MDHEN, CDR2 SYDVKM. The germline V and J ends were trimmed by 6 bases and 6 bases, with 21 bases remaining between them. The CDR3 is 15 amino acids. The DNA of the CDR3 is TGTGCCAGCAGCTACGGGGCGGGACAGCGCTCCGAGCAGTACTTC. This encodes CASSYGAGQRSEQYF.

A few counts support this clone. The rearrangement joins TRBV19 to TRBJ2-7, with 10 positions matching TRBD1. J was trimmed by 6 bases and V by 4 bases; bases with no gene match: 6. CDR3 length: 14 amino acids. CDR1 and CDR2 from the germline V gene are LNHDA and SQIVND (reference sequence). DNA for the CDR3: TGTGCCAGTAGTACCGGGACAGGGGCGGGCGAGCAGTACTTC. Protein sequence: CASSTGTGAGEQYF.

For this clone: The sample carries other DNA sequences with the same CDR3. The chain uses TRBV7-2 and TRBJ1-1; no definite D call. The CDR3 length is 14 residues. V lost 0 bases to trimming and J lost 0 bases, with 5 bases between them. Germline assignment: CDR1 SGHTA and CDR2 FQGNSA. This CDR3 reads CASSLASLNTEAFF. CDR3 nucleotide sequence: TGTGCCAGCAGCTTAGCGTCCTTGAACACTGAAGCTTTCTTT.

The rearrangement uses TRBV7-3 and TRBJ2-3; D remains ambiguous. CDR3 length equals 18 residues. Germline CDR1 is SGHTA and CDR2 is FQGTGA. V was pared by 0 bases and J by 5 bases, with 21 bases between. The CDR3: CASSLTPRTERNRDTQYF. The DNA of the CDR3 is TGTGCCAGCAGCTTAACCCCCCGGACGGAGAGAAATAGAGATACGCAGTATTTT.

The CDR3 DNA reads TGTGCCAGCAGCTTAGTGTCGGCGGATGTCGGTCAGCCCCAGCATTTT. The encoded protein is CASSLVSADVGQPQHF. This rearrangement joins TRBV7-2 to TRBJ1-5; no clear D. The CDR3 sequence is 16 residues long. Germline lookup yields CDR1 SGHTA and CDR2 FQGNSA. Trimming shortened V by 1 base and J by 6 bases, and 16 bases separated the two germline ends.

In its sample, this clone was seen a few times. V is TRBV30 and J is TRBJ2-7; tentatively, D is TRBD1 (6 bases). Trimming removed 4 bases at V and 2 bases at J, with 9 bases between. The CDR3 runs to 12 residues. CDR1 and CDR2 from the germline V gene are GTSNPN and SVGIG (reference sequence). The chain's CDR3 is CAWTDRTYEQYF. The CDR3 DNA follows: TGTGCCTGGACAGACAGGACCTACGAGCAGTACTTC.